The clone carrying this T cell receptor (beta chain) has only a few counts. Its antigen is unidentified. Cells sorted by CD45RO/CCR7/CD25/CD127/CD95/CD27 comprised CD4+ naive, central memory, regulatory and stem cell-like memory cells. TCRB transcripts that were expressed got sequenced, as all of the isolated RNA had been reverse transcribed. Produced via immunoSEQ multiplex PCR; TCRdb's table is partial and in-frame only. The sample consists of about 160,000 clones, 10% to 13% of them appearing once. The sample belongs to a study of beta chain features in type 1 diabetes. Study-wide results and caveats: VDJ junctions from patients with type 1 diabetes contained fewer insertions and more deletions. Moderate but significant shortening of TCRB CDR3s was recorded in all four CD4+ subsets from Type 1 diabetes patients.

The V gene lost 4 bases and the J gene lost 1 base, with 11 bases spanning the gap. This CDR3 is built from 15 residues. Germline V gene data show CDR1 as SGHRS and CDR2 as YFSETQ. The genes are TRBV5-1 and TRBJ2-2; the D gene is possibly TRBD2 (5 bases). What was sequenced was central memory CD4+ T cells from blood. The source of this sequence is a young man with type 1 diabetes. The CDR3 sequence: CASSLAVLNTGELFF. The CDR3 nucleotides read TGCGCCAGCAGCCTAGCCGTACTGAACACCGGGGAGCTGTTTTTT. Full variable domain (missing parts from reference TRBV5-1 and TRBJ2-2): KAGVTQTPRYLIKTRGQQVTLSCSPISGHRSVSWYQQTPGQGLQFLFEYFSETQRNKGNFPGRFSGRQFSNSRSEMNVSTLELGDSALYLCASSLAVLNTGELFFGEGSRLTVL.